This entry concerns a single TCR beta chain. Its cognate antigen is unknown. This record belongs to a study of chemoradiotherapy in HPV16-positive cancers. In the study overall: Functional T-cell assays on a couple of HPV16-positive patients' cells defined candidate HPV-specific clones and common TCR motifs. Study findings and constraints: HPV-specific T cells were functionally defined from only two HPV16-positive patients.

This table comes from immunoSEQ multiplex PCR, and its TCRdb copy is limited to in-frame clones, with some not included. Of around 20,000 clones in the sample, roughly 90% were seen once. V shed 5 bases and J 7 bases; nucleotides not matched to a gene: 3. The length of the CDR3 is 14 residues. Germline V gives CDR1 SNHLY, CDR2 FYNNEI. The receptor's source is a human donor with HPV-associated anogenital cancer. V is TRBV2 and J is TRBJ2-1, with 12 bases fitting TRBD2. This specimen was blood, taken from a patient who underwent chemoradiotherapy. The DNA of the CDR3 is TGTGCCAGCAGTACTAGCGGGGGGTCTAATGAGCAGTTCTTC. Its translation is CASSTSGGSNEQFF.